The sequence of this TCR beta chain was determined in a study of cytomegalovirus exposure and HLA in healthy donors (dated by TCRdb to the late 2010s). Regarding the study in general: According to an earlier analysis of several hundred of the donors, roughly 180 million T cells yielded approximately 120 million unique TCR beta sequences and approximately 300 Gb of sequence data. Roughly 290 gigabases of sequencing data and 70 million to 95 million unique TCR sequences made up an early release that covered around 640 HLA-typed donors. The genetic ancestry cluster associated with self-reported Caucasian donors included 80% to 90% of the roughly 410 genotyped donors. The study aimed to test whether cataloging public T cell receptors could reveal signatures of past pathogen exposure. The study used immunosequencing to profile the T cell repertoires of 600 to 850 subjects and linked those repertoires to cytomegalovirus serostatus. A separate validation cohort of roughly 110 different subjects was used in addition to the 666-subject first cohort. High-throughput TCR immunosequencing, statistical association of individual TCRs with disease status, and machine learning were combined to predict cytomegalovirus infection status. To study patterns of TCR occurrence, a later analysis re-analyzed previously published TCR beta repertoires from just over 650 donors and added high-resolution HLA genotyping. The later analysis used no new phenotypic data to find candidate immune exposures, relying instead on TCR beta sequences and their occurrence across donors. In an earlier analysis of a few hundred of the donors, high-throughput TCR beta sequencing was used to judge whether each TCR beta V gene segment behaved as functional or pseudogenic. Donor age, sex, ethnicity and CMV serostatus were compiled alongside the repertoire data. A later genetic analysis took genome-wide SNP genotypes for about 65% of the 666 donors and used that subset as a discovery cohort. All discovery cohort repertoires had been generated using a single sequencing platform. Class I and class II HLA loci were covered by the typing at four-digit resolution. The number of typed donors differed by locus: 629-630 for A, B, C, DRB1 and DQB1; some 500 for DQA1; some 610 for DPA1; and around 470 for DPB1. Because of strong linkage in the cohort, roughly 5 DR-DQ haplotypes were treated as single units for association and clustering. Among some 400 genotyped donors of the cohort, an average of around 220,000 unique TCR beta nucleotide sequences was sequenced per donor, of which about 19% were non-productive.

The library came from the immunoSEQ multiplex PCR assay. A mixture of 60 forward primers for TCR Vbeta segments and 13 reverse primers for TCR Jbeta segments was used in the multiplex PCR. Amplification of the CDR3 region of rearranged TCR beta genes was performed with a multiplex PCR assay on genomic DNA. On the Illumina HiSeq System, the amplified TCR beta libraries were sequenced as 87-base-pair reads. On the study's bioinformatics: A later analysis tallied 70 million to 100 million unique TCR beta chains across the 666 repertoires, and approximately 9.9 million of those chains were shared by two or more donors. To remove PCR and sequencing errors, raw reads were error-corrected and collapsed into unique sequences using a nearest-neighbor algorithm that merged closely related sequences. Alignment of CDR3 sequences to IMGT reference sequences was used to assign V, D and J gene segments. For a sequence to be retained, at least a six-nucleotide match to both a V gene segment and a J gene segment was required. Rearrangements were classified as productive when the CDR3 lacked stop codons and remained in frame with V and J, and all other rearrangements were classified as non-productive. CDR3 was defined by IMGT convention, running from the second conserved V-encoded cysteine to the conserved J-encoded phenylalanine. The earlier analysis of about 500 of the donors excluded sequences that lacked an unambiguous match to a single V gene segment. An earlier analysis of just under 600 of the donors called V segments functional above 56.7% productive rearrangements and segregating when the between-donor standard deviation exceeded 5%. To diagnose cytomegalovirus status from the catalog of TCR beta chain sequences, a statistical classification framework was built. In a later analysis, TCR nucleotide sequences were compared against IMGT/GENE-DB human TR gene sequences so that V and J genes could be assigned. Using the TCRdist pipeline, a later analysis assigned CDR3 sequences along with most-parsimonious VDJ recombination scenarios. In a later analysis, every TCR beta chain was defined by the combination of its CDR3 amino acid sequence and its V-gene family, and reads without a unique V-gene family were dropped. A later analysis removed several hundred highly shared, low-generation-probability nucleotide sequences to deal with suspected cross-contamination and a sequencing artifact. A later analysis calculated a clonal expansion index for each public chain from normalized within-repertoire ranks of inferred template counts. In a later analysis, generation probabilities were computed using a VDJ recombination model fitted to out-of-frame rearrangements, and the results were checked against IGoR. Hypergeometric tests were used in a later analysis to score TCR-TCR, TCR-HLA and TCR-CMV co-occurrence, with a repertoire-size bias correction applied to the TCR pairs. A later analysis estimated false discovery rates by permuting HLA or CMV assignments 20 times. In a later analysis, co-occurring TCRs were grouped using DBSCAN, with TCRdist sequence similarity added in when clustering inside HLA-allele-positive subsets. Repertoires with fewer than 30,000 or more than 120,000 public chains were left out of co-occurrence clustering, as were five repertoires with anomalous nucleotide sharing. TCRdb obtained this table from immuneACCESS and retained in-frame rearrangements with V and J assigned. These tables miss some clones; where compared with another copy, unresolved V genes account for less than half of the shortfall, and the remainder is unexplained. Clone size and V and J calls were adopted from that table, with D and trimming inferred from the DNA. The sample table gives 200,000 or so clones. Approximately 0.74% of the sample goes to the ten largest clones.

A word on this clone: What antigen it recognizes has not been identified.

The cohort was made up of approximately 670 healthy bone marrow donors. Cohort members were all nominally healthy when sampled, although unrecorded immune exposures were likely present. The donor tested CMV seronegative, placing the donor among the 352 seronegative members of the cohort. A peripheral blood sample was collected from each donor, and TCR beta sequencing was performed on peripheral blood mononuclear cells. The Qiagen DNeasy Blood Extraction Kit was used to extract genomic DNA from the blood cell samples. V ends up 2 bases short and J 3 bases short, with an unmatched junction base count of 3. The CDR3 contains 16 residues, cysteine and phenylalanine counted. Only CDR3 DNA is held: 48 bases, read in frame from base 1. The germline V gene yields SGDLS for CDR1 and YYNGEE for CDR2. Here is what the overall study found, with its caveats: In a later analysis, most CMV-associated TCR beta chains were found to appear HLA-restricted, with HLA associations seemingly driven largely by CMV exposure. When HLA alleles, especially DR and DQ, strongly co-occurred, attributing TCR associations to individual alleles was difficult. At a false discovery rate of 0.05, a later analysis linked roughly 17,000 TCR beta sequences to specific HLA alleles. Sequencing depth was assumed to be roughly uniform across donors in the presence/absence analyses, though that assumption may not hold. A later analysis reported that several top co-occurrence clusters appeared linked to parvovirus B19, influenza, CMV and Epstein-Barr virus. A later analysis found that TCR association rates varied across HLA loci, with DRB1 alleles showing the most associated TCRs and HLA-C alleles the fewest. Some IMGT-functional V segments, including TRBV6-2 and TRBV6-3, could not be told apart with the 87-base-pair reads, so those segments were excluded. A few of the identified cytomegalovirus-associated TCR beta chains were confirmed in vitro to be specific for cytomegalovirus antigens. The classifier was reported to diagnose cytomegalovirus status with high specificity and sensitivity in both the original cohort and the validation cohort. Because HLA typing was missing for some donors at each locus, association tests included only the typed subset. Immune exposure information for the cohort was limited to CMV serostatus. Across donors, most TCR sequences were observed very rarely, whereas some public TCRs were present in many individuals. In the study, some 180 TCR beta chains were listed as associated with cytomegalovirus. In a later genetic analysis, fewer N-insertions in productive TCRs were reported among donors in an Asian-associated ancestry cluster than the approximately 670-donor mean. This cohort had only TCR beta chains sequenced, and the lack of alpha or paired-chain data limited which features could be detected. Because counts were too low, approximately 15 rarely observed V segments, including chromosome 9 orphons, were excluded from the earlier analysis of a few hundred of the donors. In a later analysis, HLA-associated TCR beta chains showed more clonal expansion and lower generation probabilities than non-associated chains that were equally common. In an earlier analysis of more than 500 of the donors, most TCR beta V segments appeared in productive rearrangements about 90% or about 30% of the time, broadly matching IMGT annotations. A further reported finding was that TCR beta sequences accurately predicted the HLA-A and HLA-B alleles for most subjects in the first cohort. A cluster of highly shared sequence variants was judged likely to be a technical artifact of the sequencing pipeline. It was suggested by the authors that the approach could potentially be generalized to other disease states and immunological phenotypes. A later genetic analysis associated a missense DCLRE1C variant with V-gene and J-gene trimming of TCR beta chains, and an independent cohort replicated the association. Correlated functional status among segregating V segments might be attributable to linkage disequilibrium, but an unknown experimental factor could not be ruled out.

Sequenced input: PBMCs. The chain joins TRBV9 to TRBJ2-1; 12 junctional bases match TRBD2. The TCR originated in a boy between 10 and 17 years old in good health and CMV-seronegative. The CDR3 here reads CASSVPTSGGYNEQFF. The DNA reads as follows: TGTGCCAGCAGCGTCCCGACTAGCGGGGGCTACAATGAGCAGTTCTTC.